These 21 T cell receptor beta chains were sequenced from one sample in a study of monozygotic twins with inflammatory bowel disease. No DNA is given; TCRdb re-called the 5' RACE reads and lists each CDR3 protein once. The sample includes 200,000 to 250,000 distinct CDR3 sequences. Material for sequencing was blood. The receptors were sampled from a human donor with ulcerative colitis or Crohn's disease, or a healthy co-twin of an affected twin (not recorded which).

The chain's CDR3 is CASSLGQLAAQETQYF. This chain connects TRBV5-1 to TRBJ2-5. The CDR3 extends over 16 amino acids. Per germline, CDR1 SGHRS and CDR2 YFSETQ.

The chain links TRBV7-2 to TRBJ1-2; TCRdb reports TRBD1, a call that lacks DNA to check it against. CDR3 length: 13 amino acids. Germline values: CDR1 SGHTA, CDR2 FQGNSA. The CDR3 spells CASSLGGRNGYTF.

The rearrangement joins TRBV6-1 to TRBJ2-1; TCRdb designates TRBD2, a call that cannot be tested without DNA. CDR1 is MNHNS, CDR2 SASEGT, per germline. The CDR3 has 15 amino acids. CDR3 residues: CASSPTSVLYNEQFF.

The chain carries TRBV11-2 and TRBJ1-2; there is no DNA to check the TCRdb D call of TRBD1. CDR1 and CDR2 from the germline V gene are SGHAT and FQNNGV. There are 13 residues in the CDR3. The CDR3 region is CASSFMRGEGYTF.

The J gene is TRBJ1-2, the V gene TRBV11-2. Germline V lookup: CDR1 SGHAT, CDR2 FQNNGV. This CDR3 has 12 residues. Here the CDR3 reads CASSLGSYGYTF.

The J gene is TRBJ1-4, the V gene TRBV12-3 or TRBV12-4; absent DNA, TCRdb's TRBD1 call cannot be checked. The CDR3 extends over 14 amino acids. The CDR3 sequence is CASSPTGRQEKLFF.

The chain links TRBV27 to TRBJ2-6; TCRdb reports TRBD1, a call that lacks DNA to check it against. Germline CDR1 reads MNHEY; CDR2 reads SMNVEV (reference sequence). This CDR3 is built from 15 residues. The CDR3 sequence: CASSFEPGQEDVLTF.

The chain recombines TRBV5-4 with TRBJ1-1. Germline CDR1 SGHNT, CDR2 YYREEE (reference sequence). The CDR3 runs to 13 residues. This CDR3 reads CASSSLANTEAFF.

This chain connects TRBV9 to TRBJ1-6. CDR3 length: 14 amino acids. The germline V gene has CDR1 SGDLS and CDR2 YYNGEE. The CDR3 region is CASSAGPDNSPLHF.

The CDR3 spells CSVEGLAGLGTQYF. V and J are TRBV29-1 and TRBJ2-3; TCRdb names TRBD2, which stays unverified in the absence of DNA. CDR1 and CDR2 (germline): SQVTM, ANQGSEA. CDR3 length: 14 amino acids.

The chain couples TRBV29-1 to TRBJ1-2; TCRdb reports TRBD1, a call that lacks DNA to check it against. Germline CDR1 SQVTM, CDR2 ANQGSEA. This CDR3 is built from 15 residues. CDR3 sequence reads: CSVEASGAGYYGYTF. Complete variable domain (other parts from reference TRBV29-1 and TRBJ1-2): SAVISQKPSRDICQRGTSLTIQCQVDSQVTMMFWYRQQPGQSLTLIATANQGSEATYESGFVIDKFPISRPNLTFSTLTVSNMSPEDSSIYLCSVEASGAGYYGYTFGSGTRLTVV.

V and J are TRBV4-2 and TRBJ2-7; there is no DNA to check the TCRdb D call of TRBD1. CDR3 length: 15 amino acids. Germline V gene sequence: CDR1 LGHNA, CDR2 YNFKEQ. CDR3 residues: CASSHRDTISYEQYF.

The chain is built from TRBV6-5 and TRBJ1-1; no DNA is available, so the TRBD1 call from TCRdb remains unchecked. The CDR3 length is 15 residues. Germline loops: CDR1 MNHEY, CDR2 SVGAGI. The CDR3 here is CASVPRGGVNTEAFF.

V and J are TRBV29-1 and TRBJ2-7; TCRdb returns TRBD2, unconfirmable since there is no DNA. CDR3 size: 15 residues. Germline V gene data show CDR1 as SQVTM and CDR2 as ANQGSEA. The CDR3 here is CSASPGPLSSYEQYF.

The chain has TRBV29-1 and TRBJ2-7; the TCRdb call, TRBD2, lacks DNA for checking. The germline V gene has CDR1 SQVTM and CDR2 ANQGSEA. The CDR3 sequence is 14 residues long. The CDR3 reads CSVAAGGASYEQYF.

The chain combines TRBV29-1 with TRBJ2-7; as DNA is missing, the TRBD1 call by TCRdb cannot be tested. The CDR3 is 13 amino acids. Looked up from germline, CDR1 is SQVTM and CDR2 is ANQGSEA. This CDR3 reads CSVARQGAEEQYF.

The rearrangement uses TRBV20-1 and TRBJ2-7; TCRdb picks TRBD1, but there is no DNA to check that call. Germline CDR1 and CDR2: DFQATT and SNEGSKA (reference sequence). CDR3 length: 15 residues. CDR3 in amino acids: CSATPSQGLRNEQYF.

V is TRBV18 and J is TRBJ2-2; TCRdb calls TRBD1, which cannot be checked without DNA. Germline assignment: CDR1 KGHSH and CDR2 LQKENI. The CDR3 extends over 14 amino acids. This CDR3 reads CASSLVPGDGELFF.

The CDR3 sequence is CSARHGEQGWEDTQYF. The chain carries TRBV20-1 and TRBJ2-3; TCRdb proposes TRBD1, but this gene call is untestable without DNA. There are 16 residues in the CDR3. Germline CDR1 reads DFQATT; CDR2 reads SNEGSKA (reference sequence).

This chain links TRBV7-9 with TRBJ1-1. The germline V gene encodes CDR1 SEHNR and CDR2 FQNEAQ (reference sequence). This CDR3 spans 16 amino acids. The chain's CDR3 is CASSLGVGTRNTEAFF.

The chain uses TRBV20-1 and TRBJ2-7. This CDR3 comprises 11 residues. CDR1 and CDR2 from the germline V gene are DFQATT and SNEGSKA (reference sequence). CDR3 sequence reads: CSARGLYEQYF.